These 24 T cell receptor beta chains were all obtained from the same sample, sequenced in a study of OX40 agonist ivuxolimab in advanced cancers. Sequencing was performed with immunoSEQ multiplex PCR; in TCRdb, only in-frame clones are kept and a portion is missing. The table records about 75,000 clones, approximately 86% of them present only once. The source material was CD4+ or CD8+ T cells sorted from blood, sampled in a trial of the OX40 agonist ivuxolimab. Every receptor here comes from an adult with an advanced solid tumor such as melanoma, head and neck, liver or kidney cancer.

The chain combines TRBV11-2 with TRBJ2-2; perhaps D is TRBD1 or TRBD2 (5 bases each). V was clipped by 5 bases and J by 7 bases, with 17 bases between them. Germline values: CDR1 SGHAT, CDR2 FQNNGV. This CDR3 is built from 15 residues. The CDR3 DNA sequence: TGTGCCAGCAGCCCCGCATGGGGGAGTGGCGGGGAGCTGTTTTTT. Translation: CASSPAWGSGGELFF.

The chain has TRBV11-1 and TRBJ2-1, with D possibly TRBD2 on 5 matching bases. This CDR3 region has 14 residues. V shed 2 bases and J shed 9 bases, with 14 bases lying between them. Germline-derived CDR1 and CDR2 are SGHAT and FQDESV (reference sequence). CDR3 DNA: TGTGCCAGCAGCTTACTAGCCGGGGTCTCTGAGCAGTTCTTC. Its translation: CASSLLAGVSEQFF.

This clone appeared a single time. V usage is TRBV4-2 and J usage is TRBJ1-1; 11 nucleotides agree with TRBD1. This CDR3 has 16 residues. Trimming took 6 bases from V and 4 from J; bases not matched to a gene: 10. From germline, CDR1 is LGHNA and CDR2 YNFKEQ. The DNA for the CDR3 is TGTGCCAGCAGACCGCCGGGACAGGGGGGAGGCACTGAAGCTTTCTTT. Its protein product is CASRPPGQGGGTEAFF.

The V gene is TRBV9, the J gene TRBJ1-6; D gene unclear. This CDR3 spans 15 amino acids. V was pared by 5 bases and J by 7 bases, with 16 bases between. Germline V gene lookup returns CDR1 SGDLS and CDR2 YYNGEE. CDR3 in DNA: TGTGCCAGCAGTAATTGGGAGTACGAAAATTCACCCCTCCACTTT. As protein: CASSNWEYENSPLHF.

This sequence joins TRBV25-1 and TRBJ2-7; tentatively, D is TRBD1 (5 bases). The CDR3 is 14 amino acids. CDR1 MGHDK and CDR2 SYGVNS come from the germline V gene. The V end lost 5 bases, the J end lost 0 bases, and 11 bases lay between the germline ends. CDR3 in amino acids: CASSKQEFSYEQYF. As DNA, the CDR3 is TGTGCCAGCAGTAAACAGGAATTCTCCTACGAGCAGTACTTC.

V is TRBV10-3 and J is TRBJ1-1; the D gene is possibly TRBD1 (5 bases). V was trimmed by 6 bases and J by 6 bases, leaving 14 bases between them. Germline lookup yields CDR1 ENHRY and CDR2 SYGVKD. The CDR3 loop spans 13 amino acids. The CDR3 spells CAISLPGTAEAFF. The DNA for the CDR3 is TGTGCCATCAGCCTACCTGGGACCGCTGAAGCTTTCTTT.

This chain uses TRBV11-1 with TRBJ1-1; 7 bases fit TRBD1. CDR1 is SGHAT, CDR2 FQDESV, per germline (reference sequence). The CDR3 runs 14 residues. Trimming took 5 bases from V and 4 from J; bases not matched to a gene: 7. The CDR3 coding sequence is TGTGCCAGCAGCCCCTACAGGGGAAGCACTGAAGCTTTCTTT. Amino acid sequence: CASSPYRGSTEAFF.

The chain recombines TRBV9 with TRBJ2-2, with TRBD2 identical over 8 bases. V lost 4 bases, J lost 6 bases, and 14 bases stayed unmatched. Germline V gene lookup returns CDR1 SGDLS and CDR2 YYNGEE. This CDR3 has 17 amino acids. CDR3 in amino acids: CASSIQFGSGGAGELFF. For the CDR3, the DNA is TGTGCCAGCAGCATACAATTTGGGAGCGGGGGAGCCGGGGAGCTGTTTTTT.

This chain uses TRBV9 with TRBJ1-4; weak D call: TRBD1 (5 bases). Germline CDR1 reads SGDLS; CDR2 reads YYNGEE. The CDR3 length is 15 residues. Trimming cost V 3 bases and J 3 bases, with 12 bases left between them. The CDR3: CASSDGREANEKLFF. CDR3 sequence (DNA): TGTGCCAGCAGCGACGGCAGGGAGGCTAATGAAAAACTGTTTTTT.

The V call is TRBV27, the J call TRBJ2-1, with D hard to call. CDR1 and CDR2 from the germline V gene are MNHEY and SMNVEV (reference sequence). Trimming took 6 bases from V and 12 from J, leaving 15 bases between them. The length of the CDR3 is 12 residues. This chain's CDR3 is CASSEPRLGQFF. For the CDR3, the DNA is TGTGCCAGCAGCGAGCCCAGATTGGGGCAGTTCTTC.

The V call is TRBV15, the J call TRBJ2-3; no firm D call. V lost 5 bases to trimming and J lost 10 bases, with 13 bases between them. The CDR3 contains 12 residues. Germline CDR1 reads LNHNV; CDR2 reads YYDKDF (reference sequence). The CDR3 spells CATSSGWFPQYF. In nucleotides, the CDR3 is TGTGCCACCAGCTCTGGGTGGTTCCCGCAGTATTTT. The full variable domain, its missing parts supplied by reference TRBV15 and TRBJ2-3, is DAMVIQNPRYQVTQFGKPVTLSCSQTLNHNVMYWYQQKSSQAPKLLFHYYDKDFNNEADTPDNFQSRRPNTSFCFLDIRSPGLGDTAMYLCATSSGWFPQYFGPGTRLTVL.

J is TRBJ1-3 and V is TRBV5-6; TRBD1 aligns across 7 bases. The CDR3 sequence is 15 residues long. Looked up from germline, CDR1 is SGHDT and CDR2 is YYEEEE. The ends lost 4 bases at V and 0 bases at J; junction bases unmatched: 4. In DNA form, the CDR3 reads TGTGCCAGCAGCCTCGACAGGGCCTCTGGAAACACCATATATTTT. Its translation: CASSLDRASGNTIYF.

The rearrangement uses TRBV2 and TRBJ2-7, with a weak D call TRBD1 (5 bases). The germline CDR1 and CDR2 sequences are SNHLY and FYNNEI. The CDR3 spans 15 residues. The V end lost 1 base, the J end lost 6 bases, and 16 bases lay between the germline ends. In DNA form, the CDR3 reads TGTGCCAGCAGTGAAGTCGGGCAGGGAATGGGCGAGCAGTACTTC. Amino acid sequence: CASSEVGQGMGEQYF.

The V gene is TRBV30, the J gene TRBJ2-2; D possibly corresponds to TRBD2 (5 bases). The CDR3 totals 15 residues. Germline loops: CDR1 GTSNPN, CDR2 SVGIG (reference sequence). Trimming shortened V by 2 bases and J by 4 bases, and 14 bases separated the two germline ends. For the CDR3, the DNA is TGTGCCTGGAGTTGGGAGTTCCGTTTCACCGGGGAGCTGTTTTTT. Protein: CAWSWEFRFTGELFF.

This chain uses TRBV6-4 with TRBJ1-6; TRBD1 agrees at 9 bases. Germline-derived CDR1 and CDR2 are MRHNA and SNTAGT. V trimming: 0 bases; J trimming: 7 bases; junction bases outside the gene matches: 1. This CDR3 is built from 15 residues. The chain's CDR3 is CASSDSTGGNSPLHF. The CDR3 DNA sequence: TGTGCCAGCAGTGACTCGACAGGGGGGAATTCACCCCTCCACTTT.

DNA of the CDR3: TGTGCCAGCAGCTCCCAGAGGGGGAGTGAAAAACTGTTTTTT. Protein sequence: CASSSQRGSEKLFF. This chain links TRBV5-4 with TRBJ1-4; tentative D call: TRBD1 (6 bases). Germline V gene data show CDR1 as SGHNT and CDR2 as YYREEE (reference sequence). V lost 3 bases and J 7 bases, leaving 13 bases between the germline ends. This CDR3 is built from 14 residues.

The chain employs TRBV6-5 and TRBJ2-7; D possibly uses TRBD1 or TRBD2 (6 bases each). From germline, CDR1 is MNHEY and CDR2 SVGAGI. Trimming cost V 7 bases and J 7 bases, with 17 bases left between them. This CDR3 has 13 amino acids. The CDR3, as DNA: TGTGCCAGCAATGAAAGGGGGGCTGGGGAGCAGTACTTC. This translates into CASNERGAGEQYF.

The DNA of the CDR3 is TGCGCCAGCAGCGGAATGGGACTAGCGAGCAATGAGCAGTTCTTC. This gives the protein CASSGMGLASNEQFF. The rearrangement joins TRBV5-1 to TRBJ2-1; TRBD2 aligns across 10 bases. Losses at the gene ends were 4 bases for V and 6 bases for J; bases not matched to a gene: 7. CDR3 length: 15 amino acids. Germline CDR1 is SGHRS and CDR2 is YFSETQ.

This chain links TRBV5-1 with TRBJ2-1; no firm D call. This CDR3 contains 15 residues. Trimming shortened V by 0 bases and J by 1 base, and 8 bases separated the two germline ends. CDR1 SGHRS and CDR2 YFSETQ come from the germline V gene. The CDR3 DNA is TGCGCCAGCAGCTTGGGAGAAGGGTCCTACAATGAGCAGTTCTTC. Amino acids: CASSLGEGSYNEQFF.

The J gene is TRBJ2-5, the V gene TRBV7-3; a possible D gene is TRBD1 (5 bases). The CDR3 contains 13 residues. Deletions cut 2 bases from V and 6 bases from J, with 10 bases between. Looked up from germline, CDR1 is SGHTA and CDR2 is FQGTGA. CDR3 nucleotides: TGTGCCAGCAGCTTAGGGCAGGGAAAGACCCAGTACTTC. It yields the protein CASSLGQGKTQYF.

CDR3 coding DNA: TGTGCCAGCAGCTTAGAGGGCAGGGGAGGCACCGGGGAGCTGTTTTTT. Translated: CASSLEGRGGTGELFF. The rearrangement links TRBV11-2 to TRBJ2-2, with D perhaps given as TRBD1 or TRBD2 (6 bases each). Deletions cut 0 bases from V and 4 bases from J, with 12 bases between. The CDR3 is made up of 16 amino acids. Per the germline V gene, CDR1 is SGHAT and CDR2 is FQNNGV.

This rearrangement joins TRBV27 to TRBJ1-5; D possibly corresponds to TRBD1 (5 bases). With 1 base removed from V and 5 bases from J, the gap between germline ends came to 6 bases. The CDR3 totals 13 residues. The germline gives CDR1 MNHEY, CDR2 SMNVEV (reference sequence). CDR3 sequence (DNA): TGTGCCAGCAGTTTATTGGGGGATCAGCCCCAGCATTTT. Protein sequence: CASSLLGDQPQHF.

The chain links TRBV5-1 to TRBJ1-5; D might be TRBD1 (6 bases). The V gene's germline CDR1 is SGHRS and CDR2 YFSETQ. Trimming left V 4 bases short and J 6 bases short, with 11 bases between. The CDR3 is 13 residues long. CDR3 nucleotide sequence: TGCGCCAGCAGCCCCAGGGGTTCTCAGCCCCAGCATTTT. Its translation is CASSPRGSQPQHF. Full variable domain (rest looked up from reference TRBV5-1 and TRBJ1-5): KAGVTQTPRYLIKTRGQQVTLSCSPISGHRSVSWYQQTPGQGLQFLFEYFSETQRNKGNFPGRFSGRQFSNSRSEMNVSTLELGDSALYLCASSPRGSQPQHFGDGTRLSIL.

The chain has TRBV28 and TRBJ1-5, with D possibly TRBD1 on 5 matching bases. The CDR3 runs 14 residues. Trimming pared 4 bases from V and 5 bases from J, leaving 12 bases between. In germline, CDR1 is MDHEN, CDR2 SYDVKM. The CDR3 is CASSSGQTHQPQHF. The CDR3 coding sequence is TGTGCCAGCAGTTCTGGACAAACCCATCAGCCCCAGCATTTT.